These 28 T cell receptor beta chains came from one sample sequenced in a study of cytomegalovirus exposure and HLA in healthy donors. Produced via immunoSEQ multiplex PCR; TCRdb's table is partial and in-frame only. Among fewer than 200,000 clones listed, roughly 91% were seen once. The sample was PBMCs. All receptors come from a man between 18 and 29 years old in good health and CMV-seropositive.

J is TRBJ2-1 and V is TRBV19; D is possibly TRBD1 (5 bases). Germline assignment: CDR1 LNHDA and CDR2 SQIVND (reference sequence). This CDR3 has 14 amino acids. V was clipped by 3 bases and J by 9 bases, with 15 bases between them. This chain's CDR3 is CASSIVQGGIEQFF. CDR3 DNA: TGTGCCAGTAGTATCGTCCAGGGTGGGATTGAGCAGTTCTTC.

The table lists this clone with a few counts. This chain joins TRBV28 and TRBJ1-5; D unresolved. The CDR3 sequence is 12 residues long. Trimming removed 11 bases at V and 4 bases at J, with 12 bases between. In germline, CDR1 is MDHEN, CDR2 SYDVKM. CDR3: CAWAGKNQPQHF. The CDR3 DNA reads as TGTGCCTGGGCGGGGAAGAATCAGCCCCAGCATTTT.

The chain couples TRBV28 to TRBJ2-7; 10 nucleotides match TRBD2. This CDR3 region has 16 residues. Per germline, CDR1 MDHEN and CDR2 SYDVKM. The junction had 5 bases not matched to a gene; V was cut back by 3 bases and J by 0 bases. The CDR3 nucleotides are TGTGCCAGCAGTTTGAGCACTAGCGGGAACTCCTACGAGCAGTACTTC. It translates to CASSLSTSGNSYEQYF.

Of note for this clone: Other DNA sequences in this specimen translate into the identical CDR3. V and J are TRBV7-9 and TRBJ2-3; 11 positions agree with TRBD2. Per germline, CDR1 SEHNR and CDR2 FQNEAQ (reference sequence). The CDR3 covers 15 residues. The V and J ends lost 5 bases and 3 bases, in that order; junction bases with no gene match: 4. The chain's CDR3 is CASSLTSGRTDTQYF. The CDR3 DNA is TGTGCCAGCAGCCTTACTAGCGGGAGAACAGATACGCAGTATTTT.

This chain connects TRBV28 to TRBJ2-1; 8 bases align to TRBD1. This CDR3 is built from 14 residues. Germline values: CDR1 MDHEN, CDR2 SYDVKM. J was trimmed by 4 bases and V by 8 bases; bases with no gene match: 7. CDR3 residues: CASQDRGGYNEQFF. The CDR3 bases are TGTGCCAGCCAAGACAGGGGTGGATACAATGAGCAGTTCTTC.

The CDR3 is CASSLDWRVSPGELFF. The CDR3 region has the DNA TGTGCCAGCAGCTTAGACTGGCGGGTATCCCCCGGGGAGCTGTTTTTT. The J gene is TRBJ2-2, the V gene TRBV7-9; the D gene is possibly TRBD2 (5 bases). With 1 base removed from V and 6 bases from J, the gap between germline ends came to 15 bases. The CDR3 sequence is 16 residues long. CDR1 and CDR2 (germline): SEHNR, FQNEAQ (reference sequence). The full variable domain, completed using reference TRBV7-9 and TRBJ2-2, is DTGVSQNPRHKITKRGQNVTFRCDPISEHNRLYWYRQTLGQGPEFLTYFQNEAQLEKSRLLSDRFSAERPKGSFSTLEIQRTEQGDSAMYLCASSLDWRVSPGELFFGEGSRLTVL.

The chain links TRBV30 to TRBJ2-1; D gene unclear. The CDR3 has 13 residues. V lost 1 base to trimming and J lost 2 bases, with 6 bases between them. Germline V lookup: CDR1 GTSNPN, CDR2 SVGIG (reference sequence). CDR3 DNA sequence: TGTGCCTGGAGTGGGCAGGCCTACAATGAGCAGTTCTTC. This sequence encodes CAWSGQAYNEQFF.

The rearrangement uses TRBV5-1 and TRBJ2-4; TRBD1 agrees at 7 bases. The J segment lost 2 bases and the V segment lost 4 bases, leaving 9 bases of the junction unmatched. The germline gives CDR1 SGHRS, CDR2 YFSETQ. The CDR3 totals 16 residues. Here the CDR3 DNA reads TGCGCCAGCAGCGGAACAGGGGTATTTACCAAAAACATTCAGTACTTC. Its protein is CASSGTGVFTKNIQYF.

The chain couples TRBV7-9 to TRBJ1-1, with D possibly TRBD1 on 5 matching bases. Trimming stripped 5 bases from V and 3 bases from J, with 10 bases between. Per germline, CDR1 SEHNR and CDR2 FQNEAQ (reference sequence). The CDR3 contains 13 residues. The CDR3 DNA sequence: TGTGCCAGCAGCGCCGGGGGGTACACTGAAGCTTTCTTT. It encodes CASSAGGYTEAFF.

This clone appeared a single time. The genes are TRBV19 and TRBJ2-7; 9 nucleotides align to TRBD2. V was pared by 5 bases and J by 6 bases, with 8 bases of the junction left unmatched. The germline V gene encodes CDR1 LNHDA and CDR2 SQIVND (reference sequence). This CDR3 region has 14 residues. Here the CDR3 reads CASSFGLAMGEQYF. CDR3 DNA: TGTGCCAGTAGTTTCGGACTAGCGATGGGCGAGCAGTACTTC.

The CDR3 coding sequence is TGTGCCAGCAGCTTAGGAGGAGGTAGTGACTACGAGCAGTACTTC. This encodes CASSLGGGSDYEQYF. The chain couples TRBV7-2 to TRBJ2-7; perhaps TRBD2 as D (5 bases). The CDR3 loop spans 15 amino acids. CDR1 is SGHTA, CDR2 FQGNSA, per germline. The germline V and J ends were trimmed by 1 base and 3 bases, with 13 bases remaining between them.

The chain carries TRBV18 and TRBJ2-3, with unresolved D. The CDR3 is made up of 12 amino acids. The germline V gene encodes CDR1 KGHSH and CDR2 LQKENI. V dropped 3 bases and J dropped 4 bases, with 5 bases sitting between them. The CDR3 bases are TGTGCCAGCTCACCCAGTTCAGATACGCAGTATTTT. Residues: CASSPSSDTQYF.

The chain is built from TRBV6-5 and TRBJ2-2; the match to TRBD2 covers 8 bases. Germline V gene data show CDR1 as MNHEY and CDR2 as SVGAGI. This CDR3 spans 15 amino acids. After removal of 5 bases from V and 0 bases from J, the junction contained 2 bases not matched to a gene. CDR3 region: CASSQGLANTGELFF. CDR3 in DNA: TGTGCCAGCAGTCAGGGACTAGCGAACACCGGGGAGCTGTTTTTT.

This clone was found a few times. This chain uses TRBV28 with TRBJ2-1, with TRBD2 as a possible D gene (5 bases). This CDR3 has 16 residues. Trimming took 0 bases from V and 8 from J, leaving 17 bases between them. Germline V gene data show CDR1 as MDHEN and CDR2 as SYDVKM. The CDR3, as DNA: TGTGCCAGCAGTTTATGGGCTAGCCTAACACGGGATGAGCAGTTCTTC. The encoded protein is CASSLWASLTRDEQFF.

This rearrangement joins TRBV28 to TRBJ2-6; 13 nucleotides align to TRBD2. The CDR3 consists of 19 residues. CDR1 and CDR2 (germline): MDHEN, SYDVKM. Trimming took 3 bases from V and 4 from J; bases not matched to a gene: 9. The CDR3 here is CASSFGLAGVRTGANVLTF. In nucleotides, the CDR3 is TGTGCCAGCAGTTTCGGACTAGCGGGAGTTCGGACAGGGGCCAACGTCCTGACTTTC.

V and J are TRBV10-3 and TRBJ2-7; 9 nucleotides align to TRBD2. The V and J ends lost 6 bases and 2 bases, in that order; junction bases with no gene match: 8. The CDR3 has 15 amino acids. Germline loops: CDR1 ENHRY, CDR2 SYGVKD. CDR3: CAISGGIAGAYEQYF. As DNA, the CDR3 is TGTGCCATCAGCGGGGGGATAGCGGGAGCCTACGAGCAGTACTTC.

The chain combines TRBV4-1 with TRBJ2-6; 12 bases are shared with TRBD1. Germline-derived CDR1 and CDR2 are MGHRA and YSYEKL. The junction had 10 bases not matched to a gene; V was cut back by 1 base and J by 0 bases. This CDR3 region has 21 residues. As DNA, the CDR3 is TGCGCCAGCAGCCAAGCCTATAGGGACAGGGGGCTCCTCTCTGGGGCCAACGTCCTGACTTTC. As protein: CASSQAYRDRGLLSGANVLTF.

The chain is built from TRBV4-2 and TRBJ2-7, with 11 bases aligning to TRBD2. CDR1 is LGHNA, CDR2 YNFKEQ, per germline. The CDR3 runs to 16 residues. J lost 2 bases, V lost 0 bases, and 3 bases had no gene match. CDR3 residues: CASSQDVTSGTYEQYF. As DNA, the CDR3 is TGTGCCAGCAGCCAAGATGTGACTAGCGGGACCTACGAGCAGTACTTC.

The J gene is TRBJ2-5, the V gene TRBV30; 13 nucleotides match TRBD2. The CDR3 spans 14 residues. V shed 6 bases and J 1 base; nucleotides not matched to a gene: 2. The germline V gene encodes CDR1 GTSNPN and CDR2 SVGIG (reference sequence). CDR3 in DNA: TGTGCCTGTACTAGCGGGAGGGCCCAAGAGACCCAGTACTTC. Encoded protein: CACTSGRAQETQYF.

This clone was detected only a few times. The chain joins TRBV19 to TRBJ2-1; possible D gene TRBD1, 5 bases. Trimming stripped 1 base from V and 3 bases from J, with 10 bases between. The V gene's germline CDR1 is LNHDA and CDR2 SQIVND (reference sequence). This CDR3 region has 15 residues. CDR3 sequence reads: CASSIAGNNYNEQFF. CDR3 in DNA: TGTGCCAGTAGTATAGCAGGGAACAACTACAATGAGCAGTTCTTC.

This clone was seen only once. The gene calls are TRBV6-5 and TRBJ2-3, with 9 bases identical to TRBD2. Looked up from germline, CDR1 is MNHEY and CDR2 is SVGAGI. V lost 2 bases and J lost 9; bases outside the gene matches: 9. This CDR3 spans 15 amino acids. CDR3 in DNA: TGTGCCAGCAGTTACGGGGCGGGAGGGGGCGAAACGCAGTATTTT. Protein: CASSYGAGGGETQYF.

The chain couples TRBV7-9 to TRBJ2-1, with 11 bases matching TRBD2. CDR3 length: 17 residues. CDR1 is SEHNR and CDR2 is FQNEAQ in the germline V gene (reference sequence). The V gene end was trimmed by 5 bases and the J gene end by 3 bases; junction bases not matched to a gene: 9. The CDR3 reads CASSLSSGRAYYNEQFF. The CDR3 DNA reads TGTGCCAGCAGCCTCAGTAGCGGGAGGGCCTACTACAATGAGCAGTTCTTC.

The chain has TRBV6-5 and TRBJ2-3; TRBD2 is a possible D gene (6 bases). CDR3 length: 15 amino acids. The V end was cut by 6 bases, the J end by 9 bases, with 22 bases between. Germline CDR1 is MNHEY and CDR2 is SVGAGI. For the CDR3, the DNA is TGTGCCAGCAGCTTCGGGACTGGGGTTGTGTACACGCAGTATTTT. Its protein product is CASSFGTGVVYTQYF.

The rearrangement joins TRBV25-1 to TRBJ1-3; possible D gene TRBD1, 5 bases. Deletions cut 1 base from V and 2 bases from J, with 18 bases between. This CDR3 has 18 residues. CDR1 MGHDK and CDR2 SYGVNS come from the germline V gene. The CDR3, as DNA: TGTGCCAGCAGTGAATTTTTTGGGGCGGCCAGGGCTGGAAACACCATATATTTT. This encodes CASSEFFGAARAGNTIYF.

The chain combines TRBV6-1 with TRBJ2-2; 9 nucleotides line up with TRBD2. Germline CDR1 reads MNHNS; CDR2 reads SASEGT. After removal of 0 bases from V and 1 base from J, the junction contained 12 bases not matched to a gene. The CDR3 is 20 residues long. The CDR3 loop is CASSEAGRVAGVRNTGELFF. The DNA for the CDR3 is TGTGCCAGCAGTGAAGCCGGCCGGGTAGCGGGAGTACGGAACACCGGGGAGCTGTTTTTT.

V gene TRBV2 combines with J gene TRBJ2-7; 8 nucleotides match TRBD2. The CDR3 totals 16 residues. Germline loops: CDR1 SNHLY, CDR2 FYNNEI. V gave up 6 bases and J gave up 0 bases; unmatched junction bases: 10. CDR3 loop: CASSAQLAANSYEQYF. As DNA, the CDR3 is TGTGCCAGCAGCGCTCAACTAGCGGCAAACTCCTACGAGCAGTACTTC.

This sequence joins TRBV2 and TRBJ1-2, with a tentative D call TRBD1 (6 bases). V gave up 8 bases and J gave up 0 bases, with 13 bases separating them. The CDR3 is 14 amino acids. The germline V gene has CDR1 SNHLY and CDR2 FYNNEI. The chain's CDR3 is CASLGATSNYGYTF. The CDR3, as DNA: TGTGCCAGCCTGGGGGCGACCTCTAACTATGGCTACACCTTC.

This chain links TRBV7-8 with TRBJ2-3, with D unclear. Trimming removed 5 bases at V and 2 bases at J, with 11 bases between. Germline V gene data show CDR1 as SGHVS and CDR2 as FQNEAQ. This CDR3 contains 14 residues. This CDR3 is CASSPVRFTDTQYF. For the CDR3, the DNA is TGTGCCAGCAGCCCCGTCCGGTTCACAGATACGCAGTATTTT.